One T cell receptor beta chain is described in this entry. Its antigen is currently unknown. The data belong to a study of cytomegalovirus exposure and HLA in healthy donors. The study's findings and limits: It was 164 TCR beta chains that were listed as cytomegalovirus-associated.

It was the approximately 110-subject validation cohort, separate from the approximately 700-subject first cohort, to which the donors belonged. The table came from immunoSEQ multiplex PCR; TCRdb's copy has only in-frame clones and leaves some out. The data show around 200,000 clones, with roughly 84% seen just once and 2.5% to 3.5% held by the top ten. In germline, CDR1 is SGHVS, CDR2 FNYEAQ. V lost 0 bases to trimming and J lost 1 base; unmatched junction nucleotides: 4. This CDR3 comprises 18 residues. The sample comprised PBMCs. This chain uses TRBV7-6 with TRBJ2-5; the match to TRBD2 covers 14 bases. This sequence originates from a woman under 30 in good health and CMV-seropositive. CDR3 residues: CASSLAGTSGGLQETQYF. Here the CDR3 DNA reads TGTGCCAGCAGCTTAGCGGGGACTAGCGGGGGACTCCAAGAGACCCAGTACTTC.